A selection of T cell receptor beta chains follows, all from one sample in a study of shared clonotypes between healthy human individuals. This table comes from immunoSEQ multiplex PCR, and its TCRdb copy is limited to in-frame clones, with some not included. The data hold approximately 980,000 clones, with less than 85% observed a single time. Material: memory CD4+ T cells sorted from blood. These receptors all come from a young man in good health. Each CDR3 is given with its conserved first and last residue. Fields, in order: V gene, clone size, CDR3 length, J gene, D gene, CDR3 protein, CDR3 DNA. The D gene is left open where the match is weak. Clone size appears in some rows only: once, few, many, or a class for an expanded clone.

V: TRBV12-5
size: .
length: 17
J: TRBJ2-1
D: TRBD2
CDR3: CASGLTSGSLSYNEQFF
DNA: TGTGCTAGTGGTCTGACTAGCGGGAGCCTCTCCTACAATGAGCAGTTCTTC

V: TRBV6-5
size: .
length: 16
J: TRBJ1-2
D: .
CDR3: CASSSAGLGINYGYTF
DNA: TGTGCCAGCAGTTCCGCAGGGCTAGGAATCAACTATGGCTACACCTTC

V: TRBV7-9
size: .
length: 19
J: TRBJ2-6
D: .
CDR3: CASSRGGTGTFSGANVLTF
DNA: TGTGCCAGCAGCCGCGGTGGGACCGGGACCTTCTCTGGGGCCAACGTCCTGACTTTC

V: TRBV7-9
size: once
length: 16
J: TRBJ1-2
D: TRBD1
CDR3: CASSPQGGQGFSGYTF
DNA: TGTGCCAGCAGCCCCCAAGGCGGACAGGGCTTCTCTGGCTACACCTTC

V: TRBV29-1
size: once
length: 14
J: TRBJ1-1
D: .
CDR3: CSVRDGGRNTEAFF
DNA: TGCAGCGTTAGGGACGGGGGCCGAAACACTGAAGCTTTCTTT

V: TRBV5-4
size: .
length: 16
J: TRBJ2-2
D: .
CDR3: CASSAQSVGRTGELFF
DNA: TGTGCCAGCAGCGCGCAAAGCGTCGGGAGAACCGGGGAGCTGTTTTTT

V: TRBV30
size: .
length: 12
J: TRBJ2-4
D: .
CDR3: CAWSVGWGPQYF
DNA: TGTGCCTGGAGTGTAGGATGGGGTCCTCAGTACTTC

V: TRBV7-8
size: once
length: 15
J: TRBJ1-5
D: .
CDR3: CASSFGGTLNQPQHF
DNA: TGTGCCAGCAGCTTTGGAGGGACACTCAATCAGCCCCAGCATTTT

V: TRBV28
size: few
length: 15
J: TRBJ2-7
D: .
CDR3: CASSSAQGRPYEQYF
DNA: TGTGCCAGCAGTTCGGCCCAGGGGAGGCCCTACGAGCAGTACTTC

V: TRBV6-1
size: .
length: 14
J: TRBJ2-2
D: .
CDR3: CASSEGSSPGELFF
DNA: TGTGCCAGCAGTGAAGGGAGTTCCCCCGGGGAGCTGTTTTTT

V: TRBV19
size: .
length: 17
J: TRBJ1-3
D: .
CDR3: CASSTPGRQKTGNTIYF
DNA: TGTGCCAGTAGTACTCCCGGCAGGCAGAAAACTGGAAACACCATATATTTT

V: TRBV6-1
size: .
length: 13
J: TRBJ2-3
D: TRBD1
CDR3: CASSDRGRATQYF
DNA: TGTGCCAGCAGCGACAGGGGAAGAGCTACGCAGTATTTT

V: TRBV28
size: few
length: 14
J: TRBJ2-5
D: TRBD1
CDR3: CASSFRGWGETQYF
DNA: TGTGCCAGCAGTTTCAGGGGGTGGGGAGAGACCCAGTACTTC

V: TRBV20-1
size: .
length: 11
J: TRBJ1-2
D: .
CDR3: CSARSGHRDTF
DNA: TGCAGTGCTAGATCGGGACATCGGGACACCTTC

V: TRBV27
size: few
length: 15
J: TRBJ2-5
D: .
CDR3: CASRQPQGHGETQYF
DNA: TGTGCCAGCAGACAACCCCAGGGGCACGGGGAGACCCAGTACTTC

V: TRBV9
size: .
length: 15
J: TRBJ2-3
D: TRBD2
CDR3: CASSFGLAVSDTQYF
DNA: TGTGCCAGCAGCTTCGGACTAGCGGTGTCAGATACGCAGTATTTT

V: TRBV2
size: few
length: 12
J: TRBJ1-2
D: TRBD1
CDR3: CASRGTAYGYTF
DNA: TGTGCCAGCAGAGGGACAGCTTATGGCTACACCTTC

V: TRBV2
size: .
length: 14
J: TRBJ2-7
D: .
CDR3: CASSAGRHSYEQYF
DNA: TGTGCCAGCAGCGCGGGACGGCACTCCTACGAGCAGTACTTC

V: TRBV9
size: .
length: 14
J: TRBJ2-2
D: .
CDR3: CASSAATGPGELFF
DNA: TGTGCCAGCAGCGCAGCGACTGGCCCCGGGGAGCTGTTTTTT

V: TRBV6-7
size: .
length: 17
J: TRBJ2-7
D: TRBD2
CDR3: CASSYLRRRESFYEQYF
DNA: TGTGCCAGCAGTTACCTTCGTCGGCGGGAGAGTTTCTACGAGCAGTACTTC

V: TRBV5-1
size: .
length: 15
J: TRBJ1-1
D: TRBD1
CDR3: CASSWTGFGDTEAFF
DNA: TGCGCCAGCAGTTGGACAGGGTTCGGCGACACTGAAGCTTTCTTT

V: TRBV7-9
size: .
length: 14
J: TRBJ1-1
D: .
CDR3: CASSLGHRNTEAFF
DNA: TGTGCCAGCAGCTTGGGACACAGGAACACTGAAGCTTTCTTT

V: TRBV30
size: .
length: 15
J: TRBJ1-2
D: .
CDR3: CAWSPTGPVVMGYTF
DNA: TGTGCCTGGAGTCCGACAGGACCGGTTGTAATGGGCTACACCTTC

V: TRBV10-1
size: .
length: 11
J: TRBJ2-7
D: .
CDR3: CASSDAYEQYF
DNA: TGCGCCAGCAGTGACGCCTACGAGCAGTACTTC

V: TRBV27
size: .
length: 13
J: TRBJ1-1
D: .
CDR3: CASKIQGRTEAFF
DNA: TGTGCCAGCAAAATCCAAGGGAGGACTGAAGCTTTCTTT

V: TRBV29-1
size: .
length: 13
J: TRBJ1-3
D: .
CDR3: CSVEKGGDNTIYF
DNA: TGCAGCGTTGAAAAGGGGGGCGATAACACCATATATTTT

V: TRBV5-6
size: .
length: 17
J: TRBJ2-3
D: .
CDR3: CASSPVIGTSSTDTQYF
DNA: TGTGCCAGCAGCCCTGTCATCGGTACCTCTAGCACAGATACGCAGTATTTT

V: TRBV7-2
size: .
length: 15
J: TRBJ2-7
D: .
CDR3: CASGTLQGFPYEQYF
DNA: TGTGCCAGCGGCACTTTACAGGGTTTTCCCTACGAGCAGTACTTC

V: TRBV19
size: .
length: 15
J: TRBJ2-1
D: TRBD1
CDR3: CASSMDRKIGDEQFF
DNA: TGTGCCAGTAGTATGGACAGGAAGATCGGGGATGAGCAGTTCTTC

V: TRBV14
size: .
length: 15
J: TRBJ2-6
D: .
CDR3: CASSQAGAGANVLTF
DNA: TGTGCCAGCAGCCAAGCCGGGGCTGGGGCCAACGTCCTGACTTTC

V: TRBV19
size: once
length: 13
J: TRBJ1-3
D: TRBD1
CDR3: CASGTGAGNTIYF
DNA: TGTGCCAGCGGGACAGGGGCAGGAAACACCATATATTTT

V: TRBV7-8
size: .
length: 13
J: TRBJ1-5
D: .
CDR3: CASSLELKKAQHF
DNA: TGTGCCAGCAGCTTAGAGTTGAAGAAAGCTCAGCATTTT

V: TRBV5-5
size: few
length: 15
J: TRBJ1-6
D: .
CDR3: CASSVGSPARSPLHF
DNA: TGTGCCAGCAGCGTCGGGTCTCCAGCCAGGTCACCCCTCCACTTT

V: TRBV2
size: .
length: 15
J: TRBJ2-1
D: TRBD2
CDR3: CASSVAGGVYNEQFF
DNA: TGTGCCAGCAGTGTAGCGGGGGGCGTATACAATGAGCAGTTCTTC

V: TRBV12-5
size: .
length: 15
J: TRBJ1-5
D: .
CDR3: CASGLARGSNQPQHF
DNA: TGTGCTAGTGGTTTGGCCCGGGGGAGCAATCAGCCCCAGCATTTT

V: TRBV6-1
size: .
length: 12
J: TRBJ2-7
D: .
CDR3: CASRKGGYEQYF
DNA: TGTGCCAGCAGAAAAGGGGGCTACGAGCAGTACTTC

V: TRBV6-5
size: .
length: 14
J: TRBJ2-6
D: .
CDR3: CASSPGSGANVLTF
DNA: TGTGCCAGCAGTCCCGGCTCTGGGGCCAACGTCCTGACTTTC